These 11 T cell receptor beta chains were all obtained from the same sample, sequenced in a study of blood T cell repertoires in COVID-19. TCRdb's copy holds only in-frame clones and misses some; the assay was immunoSEQ multiplex PCR. The sample holds some 210,000 clones; about four fifths are singletons and the top ten take about 12%. The source material was peripheral blood. These receptors all stem from a middle-aged woman with acute or convalescent COVID-19.

The chain employs TRBV27 and TRBJ1-2, with D possibly being TRBD1 (6 bases). The CDR3 is made up of 12 amino acids. CDR1 is MNHEY, CDR2 SMNVEV, per germline (reference sequence). Trimming pared 3 bases from V and 5 bases from J, leaving 7 bases between. CDR3 nucleotide sequence: TGTGCCAGCAGTTTCACAGGGTATGGCTACACCTTC. This codes for CASSFTGYGYTF.

This chain uses TRBV11-2 with TRBJ1-2; 11 bases line up with TRBD1. The CDR3 covers 15 residues. The germline gives CDR1 SGHAT, CDR2 FQNNGV. V lost 5 bases, J lost 5 bases, and 7 bases stayed unmatched. CDR3 nucleotides: TGTGCCAGCAGCGCAGAGGACAGGGGGCTGTATGGCTACACCTTC. Translation: CASSAEDRGLYGYTF. The whole variable domain, remainder taken from reference TRBV11-2 and TRBJ1-2, is EAGVAQSPRYKIIEKRQSVAFWCNPISGHATLYWYQQILGQGPKLLIQFQNNGVVDDSQLPKDRFSAERLKGVDSTLKIQPAKLEDSAVYLCASSAEDRGLYGYTFGSGTRLTVV.

The rearrangement joins TRBV7-3 to TRBJ2-1, with D perhaps TRBD2 (5 bases). V was clipped by 1 base and J by 5 bases, with 15 bases between them. The CDR3 is 16 residues long. The germline CDR1 and CDR2 sequences are SGHTA and FQGTGA. CDR3 region: CASSLSPSGLHNEQFF. CDR3 nucleotide sequence: TGTGCCAGCAGCTTAAGCCCTTCAGGACTTCACAATGAGCAGTTCTTC.

The chain recombines TRBV27 with TRBJ2-7; TRBD1 matches 8 bases. The CDR3 runs to 15 residues. V lost 6 bases to trimming and J lost 2 bases; unmatched junction nucleotides: 9. Germline-derived CDR1 and CDR2 are MNHEY and SMNVEV (reference sequence). CDR3 nucleotide sequence: TGTGCCAGCAGCCCAGGACAGGGTGGCACCTACGAGCAGTACTTC. This encodes CASSPGQGGTYEQYF.

This chain uses TRBV29-1 with TRBJ2-7; a possible D gene is TRBD2 (5 bases). Trimming pared 8 bases from V and 2 bases from J, leaving 16 bases between. Germline loops: CDR1 SQVTM, CDR2 ANQGSEA. This CDR3 spans 13 amino acids. CDR3 in amino acids: CSFTIFGAYEQYF. The CDR3 DNA reads as TGCAGCTTCACCATCTTCGGGGCCTACGAGCAGTACTTC.

V gene TRBV4-3 combines with J gene TRBJ1-4; D unclear. The CDR3 consists of 15 residues. V was shortened by 0 bases and J by 2 bases, with 7 bases between the two germline ends. The germline CDR1 and CDR2 sequences are LGHNA and YSLEER. The CDR3 DNA follows: TGCGCCAGCAGCCAAGATTCGGGGACTAATGAAAAACTGTTTTTT. Its translation: CASSQDSGTNEKLFF.

The V call is TRBV7-8, the J call TRBJ2-7; 10 bases align to TRBD2. V was pared by 1 base and J by 4 bases, with 7 bases of the junction left unmatched. This CDR3 region has 16 residues. Germline CDR1 reads SGHVS; CDR2 reads FQNEAQ. The CDR3 here is CASSLVVAGGPYEQYF. DNA of the CDR3: TGTGCCAGCAGCTTAGTGGTAGCGGGGGGCCCTTACGAGCAGTACTTC.

The chain has TRBV5-6 and TRBJ2-6, with 9 bases identical to TRBD1. Looked up from germline, CDR1 is SGHDT and CDR2 is YYEEEE. V trimming: 5 bases; J trimming: 3 bases; junction bases outside the gene matches: 6. This CDR3 comprises 16 residues. The CDR3 nucleotides read TGTGCCAGCAGTCCCGGGACAGGGTATGGGGCCAACGTCCTGACTTTC. Translation: CASSPGTGYGANVLTF.

Concerning this clone: At one boundary the junction diverges from the germline segment, which might be a read error. The chain recombines TRBV5-1 with TRBJ2-7; tentatively, D is TRBD1 (5 bases). The CDR3 is 13 residues long. From germline, CDR1 is SGHRS and CDR2 YFSETQ. The CDR3, as DNA: TGCGCCAGCAGCCCCGGTGACAGCAGCGTACCAAACTTC. This encodes CASSPGDSSVPNF.

The genes are TRBV6-5 and TRBJ2-7; D perhaps matches TRBD1 (5 bases). CDR1 and CDR2 (germline): MNHEY, SVGAGI. This CDR3 comprises 15 residues. V dropped 10 bases and J dropped 3 bases, with 22 bases sitting between them. DNA for the CDR3: TGTGCCACCTCGTCCTATCAGGGAAGTGGCTACGAGCAGTACTTC. Translation: CATSSYQGSGYEQYF.

The chain recombines TRBV7-2 with TRBJ1-6, with D unresolved. V was trimmed by 6 bases and J by 7 bases, leaving 16 bases between them. From germline, CDR1 is SGHTA and CDR2 FQGNSA. CDR3 length: 15 residues. CDR3 sequence: CASSYSGGINSPLHF. Here the CDR3 DNA reads TGTGCCAGCAGTTATTCGGGCGGGATAAATTCACCCCTCCACTTT.